The 8 T cell receptor beta chains reported below all come from one sample, sequenced in a study of early T cells in non-severe SARS-CoV-2 infection. TCRdb re-derived calls from the 5' RACE reads in MiXCR, one entry per CDR3 protein. Of approximately 85,000 distinct CDR3 sequences in the sample, roughly an eighth are singletons; the top ten hold just over 6.5%. Sequenced sample: whole blood. The receptors derive from an adult who was a healthcare worker with PCR-confirmed SARS-CoV-2 infection or an uninfected control (not recorded which).

This clonotype came up a few times. This rearrangement joins TRBV10-3 to TRBJ1-1, with 8 bases identical to TRBD1. This CDR3 is built from 17 residues. The germline V gene encodes CDR1 ENHRY and CDR2 SYGVKD. Trimming cost V 4 bases and J 1 base; bases outside gene matches: 11. The CDR3 loop reads CAISADRGISTNTEAFF. CDR3 coding DNA: TGTGCCATCAGTGCCGACAGGGGAATTTCGACGAACACTGAAGCTTTCTTT.

This clonotype was seen only a few times. This chain uses TRBV7-9 with TRBJ2-3; unclear D gene. CDR3 size: 13 residues. From germline, CDR1 is SEHNR and CDR2 FQNEAQ (reference sequence). Between the trimmed V and J ends, which lost 3 bases and 2 bases, there was a span of 6 bases. This chain's CDR3 is CASSFVATDTQYF. Here the CDR3 DNA reads TGTGCCAGCAGCTTCGTAGCCACAGATACGCAGTATTTT.

This clonotype was observed at least ten times. The genes are TRBV6-2 or TRBV6-3 and TRBJ2-3; no clear D gene. This CDR3 is 11 amino acids long. V was shortened by 0 bases and J by 7 bases, with 2 bases between the two germline ends. Germline CDR1 reads MNHEY; CDR2 reads SVGEGT. The CDR3 DNA is TGTGCCAGCAGTTACTCTAATACGCAGTATTTT. Amino acids: CASSYSNTQYF.

This clonotype was picked up a small number of times. The chain is built from TRBV20-1 and TRBJ1-2, with 9 bases matching TRBD1. The CDR3 is 14 residues long. Trimming at V came to 0 bases and at J to 4 bases, leaving 3 bases not matched to a gene. Germline loops: CDR1 DFQATT, CDR2 SNEGSKA (reference sequence). DNA of the CDR3: TGCAGTGCTAGAGAGGGACAGGGTGGCTATGGCTACACCTTC. Translated: CSAREGQGGYGYTF.

The V call is TRBV10-3, the J call TRBJ2-4; 13 positions match TRBD2. Losses at the gene ends were 6 bases for V and 0 bases for J; bases not matched to a gene: 14. Germline assignment: CDR1 ENHRY and CDR2 SYGVKD. This CDR3 spans 20 amino acids. This CDR3 reads CAIRPAGTSGKGRAKNIQYF. The CDR3 coding sequence is TGTGCCATCAGGCCCGCCGGGACTAGCGGGAAAGGACGAGCCAAAAACATTCAGTACTTC.

This chain uses TRBV2 with TRBJ2-2; tentatively, D is TRBD2 (6 bases). V lost 7 bases and J 4 bases, leaving 10 bases between the germline ends. Germline V lookup: CDR1 SNHLY, CDR2 FYNNEI. The CDR3 has 13 amino acids. CDR3 residues: CASNRELTGELFF. The CDR3 nucleotides read TGTGCCAGCAACCGGGAGCTCACCGGGGAGCTGTTTTTT.

In this sample, this clonotype turned up many times. The rearrangement joins TRBV11-2 to TRBJ1-4; 9 nucleotides match TRBD1. Germline V lookup: CDR1 SGHAT, CDR2 FQNNGV. The J segment lost 6 bases and the V segment lost 5 bases, leaving 4 bases of the junction unmatched. This CDR3 is 14 amino acids long. The CDR3 spells CASSTGTGHEKLFF. DNA for the CDR3: TGTGCCAGCAGCACCGGGACAGGGCATGAAAAACTGTTTTTT.

As regards this clonotype: Given a much more abundant clone one base away, this may be a read error. The chain links TRBV3-1 to TRBJ2-7; D remains ambiguous. This CDR3 comprises 12 residues. CDR1 is LGHDT and CDR2 is YNNKEL in the germline V gene (reference sequence). The V and J ends lost 0 bases and 2 bases respectively, with 2 bases between them. The CDR3 is CASSQDPYEQYF. The CDR3 nucleotides read TGTGCCAGCAGCCAAGATCCCTACGAGCAGTACTTC.